This record covers a single T cell receptor (beta chain). Looked up from germline, CDR1 is KGHSH and CDR2 is LQKENI. CDR3 length: 15 amino acids. Trimming at V came to 2 bases and at J to 4 bases, leaving 6 bases not matched to a gene. These data come from a study of blood T cell repertoires in COVID-19. Study as a whole: The origin of the acute and convalescent COVID-19 samples was the United States, Italy and Spain. Nucleic acid was either cDNA or gDNA, and it came from T cells, B-cell-depleted T cells, or PBMCs.

Per the original data handling: Amplifying reference gene primers gave estimates of nucleated cell counts. The repertoire was sequenced with immunoSEQ multiplex PCR; TCRdb's copy has only in-frame clones and lacks some. V, J and clone size reflect that table, while D and trimming were determined from the DNA. The table records 70,000 to 95,000 clones, 88% of them present only once. Sequencing was performed on peripheral blood. The chain combines TRBV18 with TRBJ2-3, with TRBD2 matching 7 bases. The sequence came from a man aged 65-85 years with acute or convalescent COVID-19. The CDR3 is CASSPSGAVSDTQYF. The CDR3 DNA reads as TGTGCCAGCTCACCAAGCGGGGCGGTGTCAGATACGCAGTATTTT.